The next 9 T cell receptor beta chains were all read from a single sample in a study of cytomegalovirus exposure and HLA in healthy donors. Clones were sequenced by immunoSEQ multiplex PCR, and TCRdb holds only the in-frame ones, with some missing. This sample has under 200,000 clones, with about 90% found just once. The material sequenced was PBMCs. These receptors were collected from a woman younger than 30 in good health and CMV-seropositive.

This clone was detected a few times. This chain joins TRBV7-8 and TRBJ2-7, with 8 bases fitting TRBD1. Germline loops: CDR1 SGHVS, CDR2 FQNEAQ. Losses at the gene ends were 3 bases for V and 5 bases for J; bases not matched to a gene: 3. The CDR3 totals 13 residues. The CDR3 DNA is TGTGCCAGCAGCTTCCAGGGGGCCCACGAGCAGTACTTC. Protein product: CASSFQGAHEQYF.

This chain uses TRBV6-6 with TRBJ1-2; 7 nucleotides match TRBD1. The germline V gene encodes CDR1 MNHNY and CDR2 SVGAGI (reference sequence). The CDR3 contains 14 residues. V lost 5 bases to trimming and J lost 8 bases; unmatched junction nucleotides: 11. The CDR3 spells CASSGTRQGHGYTF. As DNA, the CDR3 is TGTGCCAGCAGTGGGACCCGACAGGGCCACGGCTACACCTTC.

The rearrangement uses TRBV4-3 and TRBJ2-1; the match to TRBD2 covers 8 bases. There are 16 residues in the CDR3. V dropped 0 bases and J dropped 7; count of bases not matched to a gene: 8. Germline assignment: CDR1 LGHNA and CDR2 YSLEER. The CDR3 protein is CASSQDRGTRDNEQFF. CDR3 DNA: TGCGCCAGCAGCCAAGATCGTGGGACTAGAGATAATGAGCAGTTCTTC.

The CDR3, as DNA: TGTGCCAGCTACTTGGCAGGGGTCACTGAAGCTTTCTTT. This codes for CASYLAGVTEAFF. The chain carries TRBV6-1 and TRBJ1-1; TRBD1 is a possible D gene (6 bases). The germline CDR1 and CDR2 sequences are MNHNS and SASEGT. Between the trimmed V and J ends, which lost 8 bases and 4 bases, there was a span of 14 bases. The CDR3 has 13 amino acids.

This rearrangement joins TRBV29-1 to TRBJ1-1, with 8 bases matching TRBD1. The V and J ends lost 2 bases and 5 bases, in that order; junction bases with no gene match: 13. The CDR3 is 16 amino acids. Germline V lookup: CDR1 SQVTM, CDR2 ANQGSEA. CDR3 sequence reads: CSVESEPTGDETEAFF. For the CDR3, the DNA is TGCAGCGTTGAATCCGAGCCGACAGGGGATGAGACTGAAGCTTTCTTT. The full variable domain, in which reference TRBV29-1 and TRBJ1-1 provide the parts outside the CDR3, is SAVISQKPSRDICQRGTSLTIQCQVDSQVTMMFWYRQQPGQSLTLIATANQGSEATYESGFVIDKFPISRPNLTFSTLTVSNMSPEDSSIYLCSVESEPTGDETEAFFGQGTRLTVV.

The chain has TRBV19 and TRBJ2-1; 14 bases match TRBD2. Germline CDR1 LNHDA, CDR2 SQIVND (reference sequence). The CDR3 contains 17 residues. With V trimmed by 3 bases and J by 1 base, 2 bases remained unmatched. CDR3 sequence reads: CASSIRTSGGSYNEQFF. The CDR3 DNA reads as TGTGCCAGTAGTATCCGGACTAGCGGGGGGTCCTACAATGAGCAGTTCTTC.

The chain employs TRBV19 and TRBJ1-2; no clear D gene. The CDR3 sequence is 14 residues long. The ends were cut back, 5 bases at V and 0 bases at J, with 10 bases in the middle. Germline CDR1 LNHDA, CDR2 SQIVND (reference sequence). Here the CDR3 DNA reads TGTGCCAGTAGTCCGATGGGAGCTAACTATGGCTACACCTTC. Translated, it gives CASSPMGANYGYTF. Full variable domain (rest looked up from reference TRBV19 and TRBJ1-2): DGGITQSPKYLFRKEGQNVTLSCEQNLNHDAMYWYRQDPGQGLRLIYYSQIVNDFQKGDIAEGYSVSREKKESFPLTVTSAQKNPTAFYLCASSPMGANYGYTFGSGTRLTVV.

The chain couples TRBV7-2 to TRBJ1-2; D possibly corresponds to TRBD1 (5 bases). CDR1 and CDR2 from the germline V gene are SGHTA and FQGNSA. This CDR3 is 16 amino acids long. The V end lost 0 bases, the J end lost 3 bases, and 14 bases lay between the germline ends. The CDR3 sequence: CASSLAVTDTYYGYTF. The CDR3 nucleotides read TGTGCCAGCAGCTTAGCCGTCACGGACACTTACTATGGCTACACCTTC.

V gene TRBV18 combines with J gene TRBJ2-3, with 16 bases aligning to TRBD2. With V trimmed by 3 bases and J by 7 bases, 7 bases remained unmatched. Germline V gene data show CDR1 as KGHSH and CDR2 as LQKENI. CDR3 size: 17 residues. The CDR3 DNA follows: TGTGCCAGCTCACCCCCGGGACTAGCGGGAGGGGCCCATACGCAGTATTTT. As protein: CASSPPGLAGGAHTQYF.